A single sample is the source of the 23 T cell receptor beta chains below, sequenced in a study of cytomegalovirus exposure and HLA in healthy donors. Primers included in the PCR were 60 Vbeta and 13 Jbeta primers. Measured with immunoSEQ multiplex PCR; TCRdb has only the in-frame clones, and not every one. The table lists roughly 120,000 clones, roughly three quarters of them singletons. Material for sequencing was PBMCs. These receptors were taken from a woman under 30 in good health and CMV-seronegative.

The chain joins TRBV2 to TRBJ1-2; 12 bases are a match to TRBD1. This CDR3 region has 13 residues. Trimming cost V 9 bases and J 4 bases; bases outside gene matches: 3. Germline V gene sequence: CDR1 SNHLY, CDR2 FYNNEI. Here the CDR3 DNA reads TGTGCCAGGGGACAGGGGGCGTCCTATGGCTACACCTTC. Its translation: CARGQGASYGYTF.

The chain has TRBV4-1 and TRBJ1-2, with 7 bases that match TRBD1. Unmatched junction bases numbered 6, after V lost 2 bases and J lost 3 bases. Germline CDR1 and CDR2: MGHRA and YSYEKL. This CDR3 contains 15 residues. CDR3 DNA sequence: TGCGCCAGCAGCCAACTCAGACAGGGAGACTATGGCTACACCTTC. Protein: CASSQLRQGDYGYTF.

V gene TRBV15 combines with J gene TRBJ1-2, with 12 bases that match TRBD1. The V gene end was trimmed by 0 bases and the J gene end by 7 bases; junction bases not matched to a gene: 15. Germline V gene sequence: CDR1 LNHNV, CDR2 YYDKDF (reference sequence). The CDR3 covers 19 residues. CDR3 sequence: CATSRDSGTGGVWSRGYTF. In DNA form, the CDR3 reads TGTGCCACCAGCAGAGATTCCGGGACAGGGGGCGTTTGGTCTCGTGGCTACACCTTC.

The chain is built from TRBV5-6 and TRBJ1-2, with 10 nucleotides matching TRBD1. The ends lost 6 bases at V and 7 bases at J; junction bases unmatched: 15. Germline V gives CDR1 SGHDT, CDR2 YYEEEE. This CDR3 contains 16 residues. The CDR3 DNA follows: TGTGCCAGCATCCACTCCGGGACAGGGGTCGGATCTGGCTACACCTTC. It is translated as CASIHSGTGVGSGYTF.

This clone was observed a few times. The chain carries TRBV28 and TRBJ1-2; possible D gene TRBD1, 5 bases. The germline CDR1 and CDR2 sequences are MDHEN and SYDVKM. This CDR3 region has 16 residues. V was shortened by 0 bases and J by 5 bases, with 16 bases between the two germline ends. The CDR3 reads CASSLWGNGQGYGYTF. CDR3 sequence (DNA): TGTGCCAGCAGTTTATGGGGTAATGGGCAGGGATATGGCTACACCTTC.

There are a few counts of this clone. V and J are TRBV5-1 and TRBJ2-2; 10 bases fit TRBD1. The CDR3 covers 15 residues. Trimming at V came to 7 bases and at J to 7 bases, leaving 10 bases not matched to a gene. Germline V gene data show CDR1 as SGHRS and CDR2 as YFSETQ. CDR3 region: CASRGQGGLGGELFF. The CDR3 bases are TGCGCCAGCCGCGGACAGGGGGGTCTTGGCGGGGAGCTGTTTTTT.

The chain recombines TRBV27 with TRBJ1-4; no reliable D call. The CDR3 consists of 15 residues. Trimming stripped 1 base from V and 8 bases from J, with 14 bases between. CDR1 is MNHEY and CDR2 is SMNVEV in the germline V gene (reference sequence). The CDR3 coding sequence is TGTGCCAGCAGTTTATACTCAGCGAGGGTCGAAAAACTGTTTTTT. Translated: CASSLYSARVEKLFF.

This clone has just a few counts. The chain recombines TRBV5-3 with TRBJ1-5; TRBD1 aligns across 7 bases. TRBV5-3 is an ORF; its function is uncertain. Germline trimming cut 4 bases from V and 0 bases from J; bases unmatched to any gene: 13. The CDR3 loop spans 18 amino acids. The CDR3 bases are TGTGCCAGAAGCACCGAAAACCCGGGGACAGTTAGCAATCAGCCCCAGCATTTT. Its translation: CARSTENPGTVSNQPQHF.

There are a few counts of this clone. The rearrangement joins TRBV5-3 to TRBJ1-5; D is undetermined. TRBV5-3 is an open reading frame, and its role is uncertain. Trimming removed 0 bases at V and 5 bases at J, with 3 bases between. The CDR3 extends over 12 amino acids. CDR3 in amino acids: CARSLADQPQHF. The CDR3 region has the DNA TGTGCCAGAAGCTTGGCAGATCAGCCCCAGCATTTT.

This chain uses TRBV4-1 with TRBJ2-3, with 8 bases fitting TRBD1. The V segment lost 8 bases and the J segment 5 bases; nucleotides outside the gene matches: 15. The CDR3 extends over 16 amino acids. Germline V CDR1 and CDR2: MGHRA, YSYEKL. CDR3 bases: TGCGCCAGCTCCATGGACCGAGGCACAGGGGGAGATACGCAGTATTTT. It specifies CASSMDRGTGGDTQYF.

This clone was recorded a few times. The CDR3 reads CASRQQGADQETQYF. The CDR3 bases are TGTGCCAGCAGACAGCAGGGGGCCGACCAAGAGACCCAGTACTTC. The V and J genes are TRBV28 and TRBJ2-5; 8 nucleotides match TRBD1. This CDR3 has 15 residues. Per the germline V gene, CDR1 is MDHEN and CDR2 is SYDVKM. With V trimmed by 6 bases and J by 0 bases, 6 bases remained unmatched.

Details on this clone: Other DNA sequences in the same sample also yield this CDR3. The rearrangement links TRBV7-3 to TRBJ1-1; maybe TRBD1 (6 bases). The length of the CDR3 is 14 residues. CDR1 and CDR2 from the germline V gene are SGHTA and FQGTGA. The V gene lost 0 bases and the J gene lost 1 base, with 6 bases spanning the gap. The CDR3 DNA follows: TGTGCCAGCAGCTTAACAGGGGGGAACACTGAAGCTTTCTTT. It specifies CASSLTGGNTEAFF. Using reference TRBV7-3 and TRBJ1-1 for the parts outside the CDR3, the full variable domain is GAGVSQTPSNKVTEKGKYVELRCDPISGHTALYWYRQSLGQGPEFLIYFQGTGAADDSGLPNDRFFAVRPEGSVSTLKIQRTERGDSAVYLCASSLTGGNTEAFFGQGTRLTVV.

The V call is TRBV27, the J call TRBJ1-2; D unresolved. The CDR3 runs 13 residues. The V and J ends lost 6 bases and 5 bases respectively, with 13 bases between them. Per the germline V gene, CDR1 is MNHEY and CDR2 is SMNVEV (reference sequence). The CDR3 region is CASSSSTEYGYTF. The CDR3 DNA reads TGTGCCAGCAGCTCGAGTACGGAGTATGGCTACACCTTC.

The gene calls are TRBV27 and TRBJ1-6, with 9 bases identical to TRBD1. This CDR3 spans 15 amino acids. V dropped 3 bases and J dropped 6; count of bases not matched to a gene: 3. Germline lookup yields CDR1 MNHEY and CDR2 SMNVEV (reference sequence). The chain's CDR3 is CASSFTGGSNSPLHF. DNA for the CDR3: TGTGCCAGCAGTTTCACAGGGGGCTCTAATTCACCCCTCCACTTT.

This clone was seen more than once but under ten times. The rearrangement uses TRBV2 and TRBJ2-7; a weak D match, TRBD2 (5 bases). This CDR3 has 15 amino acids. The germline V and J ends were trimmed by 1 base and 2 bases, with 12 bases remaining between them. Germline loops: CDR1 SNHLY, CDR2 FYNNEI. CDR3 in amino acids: CASSEGTTGTYEQYF. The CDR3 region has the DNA TGTGCCAGCAGTGAAGGGACGACCGGGACCTACGAGCAGTACTTC.

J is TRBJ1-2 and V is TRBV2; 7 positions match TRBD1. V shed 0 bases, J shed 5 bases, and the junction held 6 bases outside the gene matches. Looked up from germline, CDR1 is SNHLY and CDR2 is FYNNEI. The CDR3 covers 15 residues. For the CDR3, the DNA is TGTGCCAGCAGTGAAGCGGTGGGACAGTGGTATGGCTACACCTTC. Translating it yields CASSEAVGQWYGYTF.

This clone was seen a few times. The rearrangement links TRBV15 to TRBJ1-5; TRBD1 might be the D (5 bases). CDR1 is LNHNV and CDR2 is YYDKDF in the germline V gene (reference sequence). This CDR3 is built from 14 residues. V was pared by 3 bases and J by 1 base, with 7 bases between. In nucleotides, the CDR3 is TGTGCCACCAGCAGTGGGGGGAGCAATCAGCCCCAGCATTTT. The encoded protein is CATSSGGSNQPQHF.

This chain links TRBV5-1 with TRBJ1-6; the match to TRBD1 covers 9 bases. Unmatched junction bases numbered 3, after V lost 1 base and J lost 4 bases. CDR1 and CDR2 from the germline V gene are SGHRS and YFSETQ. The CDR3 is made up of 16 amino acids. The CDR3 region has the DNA TGCGCCAGCAGCTTGACAGGGGGCGAGTATAATTCACCCCTCCACTTT. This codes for CASSLTGGEYNSPLHF.

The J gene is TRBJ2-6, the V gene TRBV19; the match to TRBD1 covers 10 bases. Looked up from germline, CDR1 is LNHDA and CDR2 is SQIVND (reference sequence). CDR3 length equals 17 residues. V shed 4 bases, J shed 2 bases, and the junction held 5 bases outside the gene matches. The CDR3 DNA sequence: TGTGCCAGTAGTAGAGGACAGGGGGGGACTGGGGCCAACGTCCTGACTTTC. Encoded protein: CASSRGQGGTGANVLTF.

The CDR3 DNA follows: TGTGCCAGCAGTTACTTAAGCGGGGGCTCAGGAAATGAGCAGTTCTTC. Its translation: CASSYLSGGSGNEQFF. The V and J genes are TRBV6-6 and TRBJ2-1, with TRBD2 matching 8 bases. The germline CDR1 and CDR2 sequences are MNHNY and SVGAGI (reference sequence). There are 16 residues in the CDR3. Germline trimming cut 1 base from V and 7 bases from J; bases unmatched to any gene: 9.

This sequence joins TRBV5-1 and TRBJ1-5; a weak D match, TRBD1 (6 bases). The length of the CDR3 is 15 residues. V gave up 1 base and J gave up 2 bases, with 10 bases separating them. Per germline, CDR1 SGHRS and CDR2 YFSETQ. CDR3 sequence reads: CASSLFRGGNQPQHF. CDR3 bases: TGCGCCAGCAGCTTGTTCAGGGGAGGCAATCAGCCCCAGCATTTT.

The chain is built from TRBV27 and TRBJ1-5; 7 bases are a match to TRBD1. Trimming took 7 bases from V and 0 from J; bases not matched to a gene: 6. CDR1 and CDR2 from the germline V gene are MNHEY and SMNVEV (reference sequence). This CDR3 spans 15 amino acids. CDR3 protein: CASNQGGFSNQPQHF. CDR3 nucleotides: TGTGCCAGCAACCAGGGGGGCTTTAGCAATCAGCCCCAGCATTTT.

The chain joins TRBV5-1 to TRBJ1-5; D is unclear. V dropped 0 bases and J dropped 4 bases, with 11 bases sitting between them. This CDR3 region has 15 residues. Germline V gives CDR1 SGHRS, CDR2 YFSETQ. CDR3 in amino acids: CASSLAPGPNQPQHF. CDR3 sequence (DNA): TGCGCCAGCAGCTTGGCTCCGGGTCCAAATCAGCCCCAGCATTTT.